The rows below give T cell receptor beta chains drawn from one sample of a study of cytomegalovirus exposure and HLA in healthy donors. Measured with immunoSEQ multiplex PCR; TCRdb has only the in-frame clones, and not every one. Its table lists tens of thousands of clones. Specimen: PBMCs. These receptors originate from a man aged 45 to 65 in good health and CMV-seropositive. The CDR3 runs from the conserved cysteine through the conserved F or W. A D gene is named only where the DNA matches it firmly. Where a row states a size, it is once, few, many or the class of an expanded clone; other rows omit it.

v_call	j_call	d_call	cdr3_length	clone_size	cdr3_aa	cdr3_nt
TRBV25-1	TRBJ1-5	TRBD1	13	NA	CASSGTGSQPQHF	TGTGCCAGCAGTGGGACAGGGTCTCAGCCCCAGCATTTT
TRBV18	TRBJ1-5	NA	13	NA	CASSPSGDQPQHF	TGTGCCAGCTCACCGTCGGGGGATCAGCCCCAGCATTTT
TRBV6-6	TRBJ2-1	TRBD2	15	NA	CASSSGLARGNEQFF	TGTGCCAGCAGTTCCGGACTAGCGCGTGGGAATGAGCAGTTCTTC
TRBV21-1	TRBJ1-5	NA	14	NA	CASSKQGSNQPQHF	TGTGCCAGCAGCAAACAGGGTAGCAATCAGCCCCAGCATTTT
TRBV10-3	TRBJ2-2	NA	14	NA	CAISEQGGTGELFF	TGTGCCATCAGTGAACAGGGCGGCACCGGGGAGCTGTTTTTT
TRBV5-8	TRBJ2-2	TRBD2	16	NA	CASSLAGLAAAGELFF	TGTGCCAGCAGCTTGGCGGGACTAGCGGCTGCCGGGGAGCTGTTTTTT
TRBV19	TRBJ1-1	NA	14	NA	CATKSGRLNTEAFF	TGTGCCACCAAGTCAGGGCGGTTGAACACTGAAGCTTTCTTT
TRBV30	TRBJ1-2	NA	15	NA	CAWSDRGVGIYGYTF	TGTGCCTGGAGTGATCGGGGGGTGGGGATCTATGGCTACACCTTC
TRBV19	TRBJ1-2	NA	12	large	CASSGEVYGYTF	TGTGCCAGTAGCGGGGAGGTCTATGGCTACACCTTC
TRBV7-3	TRBJ2-1	TRBD2	15	NA	CASSFGTSAPGEQFF	TGTGCCAGCAGCTTCGGGACTAGCGCCCCGGGGGAGCAGTTCTTC
TRBV6-1	TRBJ1-2	NA	13	NA	CASSETRDYGYTF	TGTGCCAGCAGTGAAACCAGGGACTATGGCTACACCTTC
TRBV25-1	TRBJ2-3	TRBD2	16	NA	CASSDNPGLAGGTQYF	TGTGCCAGCAGTGATAACCCGGGACTAGCGGGAGGGACGCAGTATTTT
TRBV11-3	TRBJ2-1	NA	16	NA	CASSLDSGESYNEQFF	TGTGCCAGCAGCTTAGATTCGGGGGAATCCTACAATGAGCAGTTCTTC
TRBV9	TRBJ1-1	NA	13	NA	CASGTGMNTEAFF	TGTGCCAGCGGCACAGGGATGAACACTGAAGCTTTCTTT
TRBV29-1	TRBJ1-2	NA	15	NA	CSVTVSVGLLYGYTF	TGCAGCGTGACAGTTTCAGTGGGGTTGCTCTATGGCTACACCTTC
TRBV7-2	TRBJ1-3	TRBD1	17	medium-sized	CASSPVAGQISGNTIYF	TGTGCCAGCAGCCCCGTTGCGGGACAGATCTCTGGAAACACCATATATTTT
TRBV7-9	TRBJ2-1	TRBD1	16	NA	CAIRDEMGQGWNEQFF	TGTGCCATCAGAGACGAAATGGGACAGGGGTGGAATGAGCAGTTCTTC
TRBV6-4	TRBJ2-7	TRBD2	14	NA	CASSPGTNSYEQYF	TGTGCCAGCAGTCCCGGGACTAACTCCTACGAGCAGTACTTC
TRBV6-5	TRBJ2-7	TRBD1	13	NA	CASSPTGVNEQYF	TGTGCCAGCAGTCCCACAGGGGTCAACGAGCAGTACTTC
TRBV2	TRBJ2-1	TRBD2	15	NA	CASRIATSGRNEQFF	TGTGCCAGCAGAATAGCGACTAGCGGGAGAAATGAGCAGTTCTTC
TRBV25-1	TRBJ1-2	TRBD1	13	NA	CASSEQGADGYTF	TGTGCCAGCAGTGAACAGGGGGCAGATGGCTACACCTTC
TRBV19	TRBJ1-1	NA	14	NA	CASRDMRADTEAFF	TGTGCCAGTAGGGATATGCGGGCCGACACTGAAGCTTTCTTT
TRBV19	TRBJ1-5	NA	16	NA	CASSIDSSGGNQPQHF	TGTGCCAGTAGTATAGACAGCTCCGGGGGCAATCAGCCCCAGCATTTT
TRBV5-1	TRBJ1-1	TRBD1	14	NA	CASSLGTGYSEAFF	TGCGCCAGCAGCTTGGGGACAGGTTACTCGGAAGCTTTCTTT
TRBV7-8	TRBJ1-2	NA	14	NA	CASSHGQTNQGYTF	TGTGCCAGCAGCCATGGACAGACGAATCAAGGCTACACCTTC
TRBV4-3	TRBJ2-1	NA	17	NA	CASSQGRGGAPYNEQFF	TGCGCCAGCAGCCAAGGGCGGGGAGGCGCTCCTTACAATGAGCAGTTCTTC
TRBV2	TRBJ2-1	TRBD2	15	NA	CASSFQLAGDNEQFF	TGTGCCAGCAGTTTCCAACTAGCGGGGGACAATGAGCAGTTCTTC
TRBV5-6	TRBJ1-2	NA	13	NA	CASSPRSGDGYTF	TGTGCCAGCAGCCCGAGGAGTGGAGATGGCTACACCTTC
TRBV7-8	TRBJ1-5	TRBD1	14	NA	CASSFDRGNQPQHF	TGTGCCAGCAGCTTCGACAGGGGGAATCAGCCCCAGCATTTT
TRBV9	TRBJ2-1	TRBD2	15	NA	CASSVFSGRVGEQFF	TGTGCCAGCAGCGTTTTTAGCGGGAGGGTAGGGGAGCAGTTCTTC
TRBV18	TRBJ1-1	TRBD1	15	NA	CASSPTGRGETEAFF	TGTGCCAGCTCACCAACAGGCAGGGGGGAAACTGAAGCTTTCTTT
TRBV4-3	TRBJ2-5	NA	14	NA	CASSRVGEQETQYF	TGCGCCAGCAGCCGCGTAGGGGAACAAGAGACCCAGTACTTC
TRBV4-1	TRBJ1-1	NA	14	NA	CASSQESQNTEAFF	TGCGCCAGCAGCCAAGAAAGCCAGAACACTGAAGCTTTCTTT
TRBV18	TRBJ2-1	NA	14	NA	CASSPRSSYNEQFF	TGTGCCAGCTCACCACGGAGCTCCTACAATGAGCAGTTCTTC
TRBV7-3	TRBJ2-1	TRBD2	16	NA	CASSSDGSGRGSEQFF	TGTGCCAGCAGCTCGGACGGGAGCGGGAGGGGCAGTGAGCAGTTCTTC
TRBV6-1	TRBJ1-2	TRBD1	15	NA	CASSDQQGANYGYTF	TGTGCCAGCAGTGATCAACAGGGGGCTAACTATGGCTACACCTTC
TRBV11-2	TRBJ1-2	TRBD1	16	NA	CASSLDRGTSNYGYTF	TGTGCCAGCAGTTTGGACAGGGGGACATCTAACTATGGCTACACCTTC
TRBV15	TRBJ2-7	NA	14	NA	CATSRDRVSYEQYF	TGTGCCACCAGCAGAGATCGAGTTTCCTACGAGCAGTACTTC
TRBV5-6	TRBJ2-3	TRBD2	15	NA	CASSFRLAGADTQYF	TGTGCCAGCAGCTTCAGGCTAGCGGGGGCGGATACGCAGTATTTT
TRBV30	TRBJ2-5	NA	11	NA	CASSGQETQYF	TGTGCCAGCTCCGGGCAAGAGACCCAGTACTTC
TRBV7-8	TRBJ1-5	NA	18	NA	CASSLRETVPGSNQPQHF	TGTGCCAGCAGCTTAAGAGAAACGGTCCCGGGGAGCAATCAGCCCCAGCATTTT
TRBV27	TRBJ2-1	TRBD2	16	NA	CASRLAGTSHYNEQFF	TGTGCCAGCAGGCTAGCGGGAACGTCCCACTACAATGAGCAGTTCTTC
TRBV9	TRBJ1-2	NA	16	NA	CASSPEAGIGNYGYTF	TGTGCCAGCAGCCCCGAGGCAGGGATAGGCAACTATGGCTACACCTTC
TRBV28	TRBJ2-3	TRBD2	16	NA	CASSLWTSGRPDTQYF	TGTGCCAGCAGTCTCTGGACTAGCGGGAGACCAGATACGCAGTATTTT
TRBV9	TRBJ2-7	TRBD1	15	NA	CASSVGGTGLYEQYF	TGTGCCAGCAGCGTAGGAGGGACAGGGCTCTACGAGCAGTACTTC
TRBV18	TRBJ2-2	NA	15	NA	CASSPRAGYTGELFF	TGTGCCAGCTCACCACGGGCGGGCTACACCGGGGAGCTGTTTTTT
TRBV5-4	TRBJ1-3	TRBD1	16	NA	CASSSDRVLSGNTIYF	TGTGCCAGCAGCTCGGACAGGGTATTGTCTGGAAACACCATATATTTT
TRBV6-5	TRBJ1-1	NA	13	NA	CASSYSRHFKAFF	TGTGCCAGCAGTTACTCCCGACACTTTAAAGCTTTCTTT
TRBV7-9	TRBJ2-5	NA	13	NA	CASSLGLEETQYF	TGTGCCAGCAGCTTAGGACTAGAAGAGACCCAGTACTTC